This TCR beta chain came from a study of radiation and T cells in renal cell carcinoma. Deletions cut 2 bases from V and 1 base from J, with 14 bases between. The CDR3 length is 16 residues. From germline, CDR1 is MNHNS and CDR2 SASEGT. Sequencing was performed with immunoSEQ multiplex PCR; in TCRdb, only in-frame clones are kept and a portion is missing. The sample holds roughly 160,000 clones, around 89% seen once. Notes on this clone: The antigen remains undetermined.

The time point here: blood 4 weeks post-SBRT, at nephrectomy. Noted treatment: 15 Gy SBRT to primary tumor, nephrectomy 4 weeks later. Nephrectomy followed 15 Gy stereotactic body radiation by 4 weeks. Study conclusions and caveats: Pretreatment tumor biopsies were lacking, so baseline clonotypes are unknown.

This clonotype originated in a woman in her 50s with renal cell carcinoma. The V call is TRBV6-1, the J call TRBJ1-2; TRBD1 might be the D (5 bases). Sequenced here: blood, sampled from a patient whose treatment included radiotherapy and nephrectomy. The CDR3 region is CASSESKGRVNYGYTF. In DNA, the CDR3 is TGTGCCAGCAGTGAATCAAAGGGCAGGGTTAACTATGGCTACACCTTC.